These 7 T cell receptor beta chains came from one sample sequenced in a study of control samples from healthy donors and cancer patients. TCRdb's table, derived via immunoSEQ multiplex PCR, lists solely in-frame clones and lacks some. The sample gives approximately 24,000 clones, around 83% of which show up once; around a quarter is in the top ten. Sequencing input: PBMCs. The receptors were gathered from a man aged 55 to 70 with colorectal cancer.

In this sample, this clone turned up once. The chain employs TRBV7-2 and TRBJ2-7; D might be TRBD1 or TRBD2, each matching 5 bases. Trimming stripped 0 bases from V and 2 bases from J, with 11 bases between. There are 15 residues in the CDR3. Per the germline V gene, CDR1 is SGHTA and CDR2 is FQGNSA. The CDR3: CASSLAWGSTYEQYV. The CDR3 DNA is TGTGCCAGCAGCTTAGCGTGGGGGAGTACCTACGAGCAGTACGTC.

V usage is TRBV5-1 and J usage is TRBJ1-2; tentative D call: TRBD1 (5 bases). This CDR3 spans 15 amino acids. The germline gives CDR1 SGHRS, CDR2 YFSETQ. V was cut by 3 bases and J by 7 bases, with 19 bases left in between. Here the CDR3 DNA reads TGCGCCAGCAGCTCGAAAGAGACAGTTGGATCTGGCTACACCTTC. Amino acid sequence: CASSSKETVGSGYTF.

The chain recombines TRBV10-3 with TRBJ1-1; 7 positions match TRBD1. This CDR3 has 16 amino acids. V was pared by 6 bases and J by 1 base, with 11 bases of the junction left unmatched. The germline V gene has CDR1 ENHRY and CDR2 SYGVKD. The CDR3 DNA sequence: TGTGCCATCAGGTCAGGGGGAGCTACCCCGAACACTGAAGCTTTCTTT. Translated: CAIRSGGATPNTEAFF.

This chain joins TRBV24-1 and TRBJ1-4; D remains ambiguous. The CDR3 covers 13 residues. The V and J ends lost 4 bases and 5 bases respectively, with 7 bases between them. The germline CDR1 and CDR2 sequences are KGHDR and SFDVKD. CDR3 nucleotide sequence: TGTGCCACCAGTGACGGGCAGAATGAAAAACTGTTTTTT. Translated: CATSDGQNEKLFF.

The chain links TRBV24-1 to TRBJ2-5; D may match TRBD1 or TRBD2 (5 bases each). This CDR3 has 13 amino acids. Deletions cut 5 bases from V and 1 base from J, with 7 bases between. Germline-derived CDR1 and CDR2 are KGHDR and SFDVKD. The CDR3 coding sequence is TGTGCCACCAGTGGGGGGAGCCAAGAGACCCAGTACTTC. Amino acids: CATSGGSQETQYF.

This clone is medium-sized (0.01 to 0.1%) within its sample. This chain's CDR3 is CASSTANTGELFF. The CDR3 DNA is TGTGCCAGCAGTACCGCGAACACCGGGGAGCTGTTTTTT. This chain connects TRBV6-6 to TRBJ2-2; no definite D call. With 5 bases removed from V and 0 bases from J, the gap between germline ends came to 4 bases. This CDR3 has 13 residues. Per the germline V gene, CDR1 is MNHNY and CDR2 is SVGAGI (reference sequence).

The V and J genes are TRBV30 and TRBJ1-4; possibly TRBD1 for D (6 bases). Germline V lookup: CDR1 GTSNPN, CDR2 SVGIG (reference sequence). V was trimmed by 1 base and J by 2 bases, leaving 8 bases between them. This CDR3 comprises 14 residues. CDR3 region: CAWSGGGTNEKLFF. CDR3 DNA: TGTGCCTGGAGTGGAGGGGGGACTAATGAAAAACTGTTTTTT.